The source of this T cell receptor beta chain is a study of post-analysis software for immune sequencing data. Study as a whole: Disease courses included relapsing-remitting, secondary progressive and progressive-relapsing multiple sclerosis. General observations from the study: Controls showed lower frequencies than patients for roughly 5 TRBV segments, and TRBV5-6, TRBV5-1 and TRBV20-1 were among these.

The trim removed 0 bases at V and 4 bases at J, leaving 13 bases unmatched. Germline V gives CDR1 LGHNT, CDR2 FRNRAP. The CDR3 is 18 amino acids. Unique molecular identifiers featured in each of the TCR beta cDNA libraries. TCRdb passed the PCR reads through MiXCR, listing each CDR3 protein once. The sample carries around 440,000 distinct CDR3 sequences, roughly 45% recorded once. As for this clonotype: Its specificity is unknown.

The specimen sequenced was blood. This chain joins TRBV12-5 and TRBJ2-3; 7 nucleotides agree with TRBD2. The origin of this receptor is a girl between 5 and 17 years old with multiple sclerosis. CDR3 coding DNA: TGTGCTAGTGGTTTGGTACTGGGTACGGCGGGAGCTGCAGATACGCAGTATTTT. Protein sequence: CASGLVLGTAGAADTQYF.